This TCR beta chain was recovered during a study of T-cell memory formation after mild COVID-19. Regarding the study as a whole: In pre-infection memory, a portion of responding clones appeared, which suggested that cross-reactive memory joined.

CDR3 length equals 13 residues. V was trimmed by 2 bases and J by 0 bases, leaving 2 bases between them. Using constant-segment primers, 5'RACE produced TCR alpha and TCR beta cDNA libraries carrying sample barcodes and UMIs. One entry per CDR3 protein results from TCRdb running MiXCR on the 5' RACE reads. This table holds about 140,000 distinct CDR3 sequences, 14% found once. Comment on this clonotype: What it binds is not known.

Source material: PBMCs or a T cell subset sorted from them (not recorded which). This TCR came from an adult woman who had mild COVID-19 (a few samples of this study predate the infection). Cell type and time point are not known. This sequence joins TRBV12-3 or TRBV12-4 and TRBJ1-5; D remains ambiguous. CDR3 sequence reads: CASSLISNQPQHF. The CDR3 DNA sequence: TGTGCCAGCAGTTTAATTAGCAATCAGCCCCAGCATTTT.